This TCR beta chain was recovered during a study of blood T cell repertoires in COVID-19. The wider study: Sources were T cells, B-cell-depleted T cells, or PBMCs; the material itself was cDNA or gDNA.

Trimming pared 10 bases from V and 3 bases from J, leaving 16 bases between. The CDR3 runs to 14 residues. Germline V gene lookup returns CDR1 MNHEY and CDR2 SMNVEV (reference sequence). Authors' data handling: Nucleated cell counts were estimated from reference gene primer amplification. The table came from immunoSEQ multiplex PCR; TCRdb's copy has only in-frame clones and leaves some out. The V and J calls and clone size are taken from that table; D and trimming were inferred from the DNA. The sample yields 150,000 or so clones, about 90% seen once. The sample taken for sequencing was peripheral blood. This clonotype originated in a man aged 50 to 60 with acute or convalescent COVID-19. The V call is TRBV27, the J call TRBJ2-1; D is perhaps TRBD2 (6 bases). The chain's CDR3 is CATRRVGGYNEQFF. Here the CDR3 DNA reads TGTGCCACCAGGAGGGTTGGAGGCTACAATGAGCAGTTCTTC.